The 20 T cell receptor beta chains below were found in one sample sequenced in a study of CD4 T cells in relation to SARS-CoV-2 and coronaviruses. The antigens for these receptors are not known. Unexposed donor CD4+ T cells date from 2011-2018, before the COVID-19 pandemic. CD4+ T cells were isolated from the cells after roughly 11 days of culture. Repertoires were generated with immunoSEQ multiplex PCR, while TCRdb's copy carries only in-frame clones and drops some. Of under 20,000 clones in the sample, 82% were seen once. The material sequenced was CD4+ T cells from PBMCs, cultured in vitro. The receptors were gathered from a human donor in good health.

CDR3 sequence (DNA): TGTGCCAGCGCGTTTGGGGGGGAGTACTTC. It encodes CASAFGGEYF. The chain combines TRBV21-1 with TRBJ2-7; the table gives TRBD2 as D, unverified against the DNA. TRBV21-1 is a pseudogene segment. CDR3 length: 10 amino acids.

This chain uses TRBV6-1 with TRBJ1-5; 7 bases match TRBD1. Per germline, CDR1 MNHNS and CDR2 SASEGT. The trim removed 2 bases at V and 4 bases at J, leaving 5 bases unmatched. This CDR3 contains 15 residues. The CDR3 DNA reads as TGTGCCAGCAGTGAATTTGGACAGGTAAATCAGCCCCAGCATTTT. Amino acid sequence: CASSEFGQVNQPQHF.

The chain uses TRBV9 and TRBJ2-1; 7 bases align to TRBD2. The ends lost 3 bases at V and 6 bases at J; junction bases unmatched: 9. Germline CDR1 SGDLS, CDR2 YYNGEE. This CDR3 has 15 amino acids. CDR3 loop: CASSAAGGGSNEQFF. The DNA of the CDR3 is TGTGCCAGCAGCGCAGCAGGAGGCGGGAGCAATGAGCAGTTCTTC. The complete variable domain, with remaining parts taken from reference TRBV9 and TRBJ2-1, reads DSGVTQTPKHLITATGQRVTLRCSPRSGDLSVYWYQQSLDQGLQFLIQYYNGEERAKGNILERFSAQQFPDLHSELNLSSLELGDSALYFCASSAAGGGSNEQFFGPGTRLTVL.

J is TRBJ2-7 and V is TRBV5-1, with 10 positions matching TRBD1. Germline V lookup: CDR1 SGHRS, CDR2 YFSETQ. The CDR3 loop spans 14 amino acids. J was trimmed by 3 bases and V by 4 bases; bases with no gene match: 4. The CDR3, as DNA: TGCGCCAGCAGCGACGGGACAGGGGTCTACGAGCAGTACTTC. It specifies CASSDGTGVYEQYF.

This chain links TRBV3-1 (or the pseudogene TRBV3-2) with TRBJ2-6; D uncertain. Germline lookup yields CDR1 LGHDT and CDR2 YNNKEL (reference sequence). Trimming stripped 0 bases from V and 0 bases from J, with 6 bases between. The CDR3 covers 16 residues. The DNA for the CDR3 is TGTGCCAGCAGCCAAGACGGATTCTCTGGGGCCAACGTCCTGACTTTC. It encodes CASSQDGFSGANVLTF.

The J gene is TRBJ1-3, the V gene TRBV7-2; 9 bases align to TRBD1. The V and J ends lost 5 bases and 4 bases, in that order; junction bases with no gene match: 6. CDR3 length equals 15 residues. Germline V gene sequence: CDR1 SGHTA, CDR2 FQGNSA. This chain's CDR3 is CASSAQGARGNTIYF. For the CDR3, the DNA is TGTGCCAGCAGCGCACAGGGGGCGCGCGGAAACACCATATATTTT.

This chain uses TRBV9 with TRBJ1-2; no definite D call. Germline CDR1 is SGDLS and CDR2 is YYNGEE. V lost 1 base and J lost 4, with 17 bases in between. This CDR3 comprises 16 residues. The CDR3 loop is CASSVNPGPRVYGYTF. As DNA, the CDR3 is TGTGCCAGCAGCGTAAATCCGGGCCCGAGAGTCTATGGCTACACCTTC.

The chain couples TRBV19 to TRBJ1-2, with 10 positions matching TRBD1. V was pared by 5 bases and J by 4 bases, with 4 bases of the junction left unmatched. This CDR3 is built from 14 residues. From germline, CDR1 is LNHDA and CDR2 SQIVND (reference sequence). The CDR3 loop reads CASSRDRGFYGYTF. As DNA, the CDR3 is TGTGCCAGTAGTCGGGACAGGGGTTTCTATGGCTACACCTTC. Variable domain in full (rest from reference TRBV19 and TRBJ1-2): DGGITQSPKYLFRKEGQNVTLSCEQNLNHDAMYWYRQDPGQGLRLIYYSQIVNDFQKGDIAEGYSVSREKKESFPLTVTSAQKNPTAFYLCASSRDRGFYGYTFGSGTRLTVV.

The CDR3 DNA reads TGTGCCAGGACAGGGGAGAGCACAGATACGCAGTATTTT. Protein sequence: CARTGESTDTQYF. V is TRBV2 and J is TRBJ2-3; 8 bases are a match to TRBD1. CDR3 size: 13 residues. Trimming at V came to 9 bases and at J to 0 bases, leaving 2 bases not matched to a gene. Germline V gene data show CDR1 as SNHLY and CDR2 as FYNNEI. The variable domain in full, completed from reference TRBV2 and TRBJ2-3, reads EPEVTQTPSHQVTQMGQEVILRCVPISNHLYFYWYRQILGQKVEFLVSFYNNEISEKSEIFDDQFSVERPDGSNFTLKIRSTKLEDSAMYFCARTGESTDTQYFGPGTRLTVL.

V gene TRBV30 combines with J gene TRBJ2-2; D gene uncertain. The CDR3 totals 15 residues. The germline V gene encodes CDR1 GTSNPN and CDR2 SVGIG (reference sequence). Trimming took off 4 bases at V and 1 base at J, with 13 bases between the two ends. The CDR3 DNA reads as TGTGCCTGGATTAACCCTCTAGGGAACACCGGGGAGCTGTTTTTT. Translation gives CAWINPLGNTGELFF.

The CDR3 reads CASSVGSVSSYEQYF. The CDR3 DNA is TGTGCCAGCAGTGTTGGTAGCGTCAGCTCCTACGAGCAGTACTTC. This chain joins TRBV2 and TRBJ2-7; D possibly corresponds to TRBD2 (5 bases). The CDR3 spans 15 residues. The germline gives CDR1 SNHLY, CDR2 FYNNEI. The germline V and J ends were trimmed by 4 bases and 0 bases, with 13 bases remaining between them. The full variable domain, completed using reference TRBV2 and TRBJ2-7, is EPEVTQTPSHQVTQMGQEVILRCVPISNHLYFYWYRQILGQKVEFLVSFYNNEISEKSEIFDDQFSVERPDGSNFTLKIRSTKLEDSAMYFCASSVGSVSSYEQYFGPGTRLTVT.

V and J are TRBV10-3 and TRBJ2-1; D is ambiguous. Trimming removed 4 bases from V and 3 bases from J, with 7 bases in between. The length of the CDR3 is 13 residues. CDR1 is ENHRY, CDR2 SYGVKD, per germline. The CDR3 here is CAISADLYNEQFF. The CDR3 coding sequence is TGTGCCATCAGTGCCGACCTCTACAATGAGCAGTTCTTC.

The rearrangement uses TRBV3-1 (or the pseudogene TRBV3-2) and TRBJ1-1; D may be TRBD1 (6 bases). Trimming cost V 1 base and J 7 bases, with 10 bases left between them. This CDR3 is 13 amino acids long. Germline V gene sequence: CDR1 LGHDT, CDR2 YNNKEL (reference sequence). The CDR3 DNA follows: TGTGCCAGCAGCCAAGGGGGGCTACTTGAAGCTTTCTTT. Protein sequence: CASSQGGLLEAFF.

This clone was picked up a small number of times. The rearrangement uses TRBV7-9 and TRBJ1-6; D remains unclear. This CDR3 has 15 amino acids. Per the germline V gene, CDR1 is SEHNR and CDR2 is FQNEAQ (reference sequence). The germline V and J ends were trimmed by 4 bases and 5 bases, with 12 bases remaining between them. CDR3 DNA: TGTGCCAGCAGCTCCTCGAACTGGGATAATTCACCCCTCCACTTT. Amino acids: CASSSSNWDNSPLHF.

The rearrangement links TRBV12-5 to TRBJ1-4, with D perhaps TRBD1 (6 bases). This CDR3 spans 12 amino acids. Germline CDR1 reads LGHNT; CDR2 reads FRNRAP. V was pared by 5 bases and J by 8 bases, with 9 bases between. The CDR3 region is CASGRGTEKLFF. Here the CDR3 DNA reads TGTGCTAGTGGTAGAGGGACAGAAAAACTGTTTTTT.

This clone was seen once. The chain joins TRBV3-1 (or the pseudogene TRBV3-2) to TRBJ2-4; TRBD1 is a possible D gene (5 bases). The CDR3 covers 15 residues. Germline V lookup: CDR1 LGHDT, CDR2 YNNKEL (reference sequence). Trimming removed 8 bases at V and 0 bases at J, with 14 bases between. This CDR3 reads CASAQDTLAKNIQYF. In DNA form, the CDR3 reads TGTGCCAGCGCCCAGGACACCTTAGCCAAAAACATTCAGTACTTC.

This clone was picked up one time. The chain uses TRBV7-2 and TRBJ1-5, with 7 bases that match TRBD1. Germline-derived CDR1 and CDR2 are SGHTA and FQGNSA. The CDR3 is 14 residues long. J gave up 3 bases and V 3 bases, and 2 bases lay outside the gene matches. The CDR3 DNA sequence: TGTGCCAGCAGCTTGACAGGGTCCAATCAGCCCCAGCATTTT. Translating gives CASSLTGSNQPQHF.

This clone was seen once. The V call is TRBV5-1, the J call TRBJ1-1; 7 bases line up with TRBD1. Germline assignment: CDR1 SGHRS and CDR2 YFSETQ. V shed 4 bases, J shed 1 base, and the junction held 4 bases outside the gene matches. The CDR3 length is 14 residues. CDR3 amino acids: CASSQTGQNTEAFF. CDR3 coding DNA: TGCGCCAGCAGCCAGACAGGGCAGAACACTGAAGCTTTCTTT.

The chain joins TRBV19 to TRBJ2-1; the D is unclear. The germline V gene encodes CDR1 LNHDA and CDR2 SQIVND (reference sequence). V lost 3 bases and J 0 bases, leaving 9 bases between the germline ends. The length of the CDR3 is 15 residues. CDR3: CASSIQLNSYNEQFF. The CDR3 nucleotides read TGTGCCAGTAGTATTCAGCTAAACTCCTACAATGAGCAGTTCTTC. The full variable domain, its missing parts supplied by reference TRBV19 and TRBJ2-1, is DGGITQSPKYLFRKEGQNVTLSCEQNLNHDAMYWYRQDPGQGLRLIYYSQIVNDFQKGDIAEGYSVSREKKESFPLTVTSAQKNPTAFYLCASSIQLNSYNEQFFGPGTRLTVL.

This clone was observed a few times. This rearrangement joins TRBV6-2 or TRBV6-3 to TRBJ1-5; maybe TRBD1 (6 bases). This CDR3 spans 14 amino acids. V was pared by 5 bases and J by 5 bases, with 13 bases between. In germline, CDR1 is MNHEY, CDR2 SVGEGT. CDR3 in amino acids: CASSLDSPDQPQHF. The DNA for the CDR3 is TGTGCCAGCAGTCTGGACAGTCCCGATCAGCCCCAGCATTTT.